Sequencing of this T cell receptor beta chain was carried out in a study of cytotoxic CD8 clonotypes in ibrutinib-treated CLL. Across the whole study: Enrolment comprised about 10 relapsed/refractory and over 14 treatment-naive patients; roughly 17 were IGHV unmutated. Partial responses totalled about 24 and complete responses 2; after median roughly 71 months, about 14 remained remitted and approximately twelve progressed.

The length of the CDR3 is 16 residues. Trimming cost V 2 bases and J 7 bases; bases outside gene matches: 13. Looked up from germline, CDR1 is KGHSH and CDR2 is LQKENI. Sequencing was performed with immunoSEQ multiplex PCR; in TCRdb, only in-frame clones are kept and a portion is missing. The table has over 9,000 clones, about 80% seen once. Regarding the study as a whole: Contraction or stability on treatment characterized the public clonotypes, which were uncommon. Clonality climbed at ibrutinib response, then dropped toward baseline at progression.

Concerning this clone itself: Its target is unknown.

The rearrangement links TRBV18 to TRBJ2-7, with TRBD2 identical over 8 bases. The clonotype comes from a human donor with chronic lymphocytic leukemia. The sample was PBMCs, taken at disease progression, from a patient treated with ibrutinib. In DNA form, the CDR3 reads TGTGCCAGCTCACCAGGACGACTAGCGCCTCGACTAGAGCAGTACTTC. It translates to CASSPGRLAPRLEQYF.